Reported below is one TCR beta chain. A read error may produce the germline difference seen at one junction end. This CDR3 has 15 amino acids. Germline V CDR1 and CDR2: MNHEY, SMNVEV (reference sequence). cDNA carried unique molecular identifiers, and a universal primer site was added by template switching. In TCRdb, the 5' RACE reads were re-called with MiXCR into one record per CDR3 protein. The data hold around 1.7 million distinct CDR3 sequences, with around a third observed a single time. This sample stems from a study of identical twins. The sequenced material came from cord blood. The receptor was isolated from a newborn girl in good health. This chain links TRBV27 with TRBJ1-6; D is unclear. The CDR3 DNA follows: TGTGCCAGCAGTTTTTGGACGGAGAATAATTCACCCCCCCACTTT. Protein sequence: CASSFWTENNSPPHF.